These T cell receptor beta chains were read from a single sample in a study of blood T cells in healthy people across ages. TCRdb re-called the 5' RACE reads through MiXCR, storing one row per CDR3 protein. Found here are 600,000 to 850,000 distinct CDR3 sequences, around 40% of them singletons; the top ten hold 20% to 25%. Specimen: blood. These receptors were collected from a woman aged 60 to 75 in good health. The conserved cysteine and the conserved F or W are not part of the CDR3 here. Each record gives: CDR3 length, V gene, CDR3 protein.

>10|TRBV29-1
SVGRQYNEQF
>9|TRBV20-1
SAPSKNIQY
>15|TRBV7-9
ASSKEVRLAEYNEQF
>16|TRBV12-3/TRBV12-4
ASSSTYYLTGGEETQY
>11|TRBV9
ASSAGKNNEQF
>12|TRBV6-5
ASRESGRSYEQY
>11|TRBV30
AGYGTGYYGYT
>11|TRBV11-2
ASSLEGLTVQF
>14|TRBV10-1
ASSEGQGVVTDTQY
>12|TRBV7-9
ASSATGGWTEAF
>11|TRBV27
ASSYSSNYGYT
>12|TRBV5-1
ASSMAGTGDGYT
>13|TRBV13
ASSLRLAGGVKQY
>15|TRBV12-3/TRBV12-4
ASSLAPRATYTGELF
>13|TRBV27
ASSDPGLAVNEQY
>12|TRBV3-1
ASSQGQGGETQY
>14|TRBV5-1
ASSPMPGGNTGELF
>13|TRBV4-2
AGSHSGQTNEKLF
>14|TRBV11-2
ASSLGNSVLYNEQF
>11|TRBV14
ASSQGAKNIQY